This T cell receptor (beta chain) emerged from a study of CD8 T cells in ankylosing spondylitis. Overall study findings and caveats: About 8 highly homologous variants made up a TCR beta motif, and this motif appeared characteristic of ankylosing spondylitis blood. Reports of some motif variants in reactive arthritis synovial fluid and blood predate this one. A CD8+ phenotype characterized the disease-linked clones, which were relatively rare in peripheral blood. Clones linked to disease were reported to show significant enrichment in matched ankylosing spondylitis synovial fluid.

Quantitative 5'-RACE with molecular barcodes generated TCR beta libraries. TCRdb ran MiXCR on the 5' RACE reads and lists one entry per CDR3 protein. Seen here are more than 600,000 distinct CDR3 sequences, around 17% observed once, and the top ten hold around a fifth. Remarks on this clonotype: Its antigen remains unknown.

The ends lost 6 bases at V and 2 bases at J; junction bases unmatched: 4. The germline gives CDR1 MNHEY, CDR2 SVGEGT. The CDR3 consists of 14 residues. The receptor's source is a male donor with ankylosing spondylitis. The V gene is TRBV6-2 or TRBV6-3, the J gene TRBJ1-5, with TRBD1 matching 7 bases. The sample taken for sequencing was blood, either unsorted or a sorted T cell fraction (not recorded which). The CDR3 DNA reads as TGTGCCAGCAGGGACAGGTTGGGCAATCAGCCCCAGCATTTT. It codes for CASRDRLGNQPQHF.